Listed here are 15 T cell receptor beta chains from one sample, sequenced in a study of T cell responses to AZD1222 COVID-19 vaccine. TCRdb's copy holds only in-frame clones and misses some; the assay was immunoSEQ multiplex PCR. Of about 120,000 clones in the sample, about 89% were seen once. The material sequenced was peripheral blood, taken on day 0 of AZD1222 vaccination. The source of these receptors is an adult in good health.

This rearrangement joins TRBV6-5 to TRBJ1-2, with a weak D call TRBD1 (5 bases). Germline V CDR1 and CDR2: MNHEY, SVGAGI. This CDR3 comprises 14 residues. Trimming shortened V by 4 bases and J by 1 base, and 10 bases separated the two germline ends. The CDR3 DNA reads as TGTGCCAGCAGTTGGCGCAGGGATAACTATGGCTACACCTTC. Translating it yields CASSWRRDNYGYTF.

J is TRBJ2-1 and V is TRBV7-3; D unclear. V lost 5 bases, J lost 10 bases, and 15 bases lay in between. Germline V gene data show CDR1 as SGHTA and CDR2 as FQGTGA. This CDR3 has 13 amino acids. The CDR3 here is CASSLDGYGEQFF. The CDR3 region has the DNA TGTGCCAGCAGCCTTGATGGGTACGGGGAGCAGTTCTTC.

The gene calls are TRBV3-1 (or the pseudogene TRBV3-2) and TRBJ2-1; D not certain. The CDR3 runs to 12 residues. Germline V lookup: CDR1 LGHDT, CDR2 YNNKEL (reference sequence). V dropped 4 bases and J dropped 7 bases, with 8 bases sitting between them. CDR3 protein: CASSLNWNEQFF. CDR3 bases: TGTGCCAGCAGCCTCAACTGGAATGAGCAGTTCTTC.

J is TRBJ2-3 and V is TRBV5-6; the match to TRBD1 covers 7 bases. This CDR3 has 16 amino acids. CDR1 and CDR2 (germline): SGHDT, YYEEEE. V gave up 5 bases and J gave up 6 bases; unmatched junction bases: 15. CDR3 in DNA: TGTGCCAGCAGGACGACAGGGCTGGGGGTCTCGGATACGCAGTATTTT. It is translated as CASRTTGLGVSDTQYF. The complete variable domain, with remaining parts taken from reference TRBV5-6 and TRBJ2-3, reads DAGVTQSPTHLIKTRGQQVTLRCSPKSGHDTVSWYQQALGQGPQFIFQYYEEEERQRGNFPDRFSGHQFPNYSSELNVNALLLGDSALYLCASRTTGLGVSDTQYFGPGTRLTVL.

This clone showed up just once. The chain is built from TRBV30 and TRBJ2-2, with TRBD1 matching 8 bases. V lost 4 bases to trimming and J lost 5 bases; unmatched junction nucleotides: 6. This CDR3 spans 14 amino acids. Looked up from germline, CDR1 is GTSNPN and CDR2 is SVGIG (reference sequence). This CDR3 is CAWIRTGRTGELFF. As DNA, the CDR3 is TGTGCCTGGATAAGGACAGGGAGAACCGGGGAGCTGTTTTTT.

This chain uses TRBV30 with TRBJ1-6; D gene uncertain. The CDR3 contains 13 residues. From germline, CDR1 is GTSNPN and CDR2 SVGIG (reference sequence). The V gene lost 2 bases and the J gene lost 11 bases, with 13 bases spanning the gap. CDR3 nucleotides: TGTGCCTGGAGTCGGTGGCAGCTGGCACCCCTCCACTTT. This gives the protein CAWSRWQLAPLHF.

This clone is a singleton in its sample. V gene TRBV19 combines with J gene TRBJ1-1; D ambiguous. The CDR3 totals 13 residues. Per the germline V gene, CDR1 is LNHDA and CDR2 is SQIVND (reference sequence). Trimming removed 6 bases at V and 1 base at J, with 9 bases between. CDR3 in amino acids: CASRGPRNTEAFF. The DNA for the CDR3 is TGTGCCAGTAGAGGACCCAGGAACACTGAAGCTTTCTTT.

The chain links TRBV29-1 to TRBJ2-5; D perhaps matches TRBD1 (6 bases). Germline CDR1 and CDR2: SQVTM and ANQGSEA. Trimming removed 7 bases from V and 5 bases from J, with 20 bases in between. This CDR3 comprises 14 residues. The CDR3 DNA sequence: TGCAGCGCTGGCCGGGCCAACCAGGGGGAGACCCAGTACTTC. Protein: CSAGRANQGETQYF.

V is TRBV4-2 and J is TRBJ1-1; 8 nucleotides line up with TRBD1. The junction had 9 bases not matched to a gene; V was cut back by 3 bases and J by 0 bases. This CDR3 contains 17 residues. Germline loops: CDR1 LGHNA, CDR2 YNFKEQ. The DNA for the CDR3 is TGTGCCAGCAGCCACGTCCCGGGACAGGTTATGAACACTGAAGCTTTCTTT. Amino acids: CASSHVPGQVMNTEAFF.

This chain joins TRBV9 and TRBJ1-5; D is ambiguous. Per germline, CDR1 SGDLS and CDR2 YYNGEE. Deletions cut 4 bases from V and 5 bases from J, with 16 bases between. This CDR3 spans 15 amino acids. The CDR3 bases are TGTGCCAGCAGCCCCAAGAAGGTCAGAGATCAGCCCCAGCATTTT. Its protein is CASSPKKVRDQPQHF. Full variable domain (missing parts from reference TRBV9 and TRBJ1-5): DSGVTQTPKHLITATGQRVTLRCSPRSGDLSVYWYQQSLDQGLQFLIQYYNGEERAKGNILERFSAQQFPDLHSELNLSSLELGDSALYFCASSPKKVRDQPQHFGDGTRLSIL.

The chain has TRBV10-3 and TRBJ2-1, with D uncertain. Germline loops: CDR1 ENHRY, CDR2 SYGVKD. The V gene lost 5 bases and the J gene lost 9 bases, with 8 bases spanning the gap. This CDR3 is 11 amino acids long. The CDR3 nucleotides read TGTGCCATCAGTAAGGAGCTTGAGCAGTTCTTC. As protein: CAISKELEQFF.

The J gene is TRBJ1-3, the V gene TRBV29-1; D not certain. The CDR3 is 12 amino acids. In germline, CDR1 is SQVTM, CDR2 ANQGSEA. Deletions cut 1 base from V and 0 bases from J, with 1 base between. The chain's CDR3 is CSVEGSGNTIYF. As DNA, the CDR3 is TGCAGCGTTGAAGGCTCTGGAAACACCATATATTTT. Based on the CDR3 plus reference TRBV29-1 and TRBJ1-3, the full variable domain is SAVISQKPSRDICQRGTSLTIQCQVDSQVTMMFWYRQQPGQSLTLIATANQGSEATYESGFVIDKFPISRPNLTFSTLTVSNMSPEDSSIYLCSVEGSGNTIYFGEGSWLTVV.

The gene calls are TRBV2 and TRBJ1-2, with D possibly being TRBD1 (6 bases). The CDR3 is 13 amino acids. Trimming cost V 7 bases and J 8 bases, with 17 bases left between them. Germline loops: CDR1 SNHLY, CDR2 FYNNEI. In DNA form, the CDR3 reads TGTGCCAGCACTCCGAGGACAGAAGTAGGCTACACCTTC. It specifies CASTPRTEVGYTF.

The chain links TRBV19 to TRBJ1-6; 7 bases are a match to TRBD1. The germline V gene has CDR1 LNHDA and CDR2 SQIVND (reference sequence). The length of the CDR3 is 18 residues. The ends lost 4 bases at V and 7 bases at J; junction bases unmatched: 16. The CDR3 is CASSRLGLRGRLNSPLHF. CDR3 DNA sequence: TGTGCCAGTAGTAGACTGGGACTGAGGGGGCGCCTCAATTCACCCCTCCACTTT.

The V and J genes are TRBV6-1 and TRBJ2-1, with TRBD1 matching over 8 bases. Germline CDR1 is MNHNS and CDR2 is SASEGT. Trimming at V came to 2 bases and at J to 7 bases, leaving 7 bases not matched to a gene. The CDR3 extends over 15 amino acids. CDR3 sequence reads: CASSEPGTGRNEQFF. In nucleotides, the CDR3 is TGTGCCAGCAGTGAACCCGGGACAGGACGTAATGAGCAGTTCTTC.